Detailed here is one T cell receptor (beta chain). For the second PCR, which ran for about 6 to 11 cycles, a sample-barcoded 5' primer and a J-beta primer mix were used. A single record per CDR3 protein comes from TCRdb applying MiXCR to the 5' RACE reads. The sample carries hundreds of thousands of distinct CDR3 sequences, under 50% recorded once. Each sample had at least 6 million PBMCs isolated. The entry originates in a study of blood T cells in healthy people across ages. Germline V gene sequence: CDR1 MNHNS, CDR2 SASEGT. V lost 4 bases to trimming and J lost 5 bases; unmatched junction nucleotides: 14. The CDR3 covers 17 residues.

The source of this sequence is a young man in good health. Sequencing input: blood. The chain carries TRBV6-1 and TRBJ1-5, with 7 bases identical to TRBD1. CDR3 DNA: TGTGCCAGCAGTGTTCGACAGGGAGGTTTAAGCGATCAGCCCCAGCATTTT. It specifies CASSVRQGGLSDQPQHF.